These 29 T cell receptor beta chains came from one sample sequenced in a study of T cells in narcolepsy. Generated by immunoSEQ multiplex PCR, the TCRdb table keeps only in-frame clones and is missing some. This table has 25,000 to 35,000 clones, about nine tenths appearing once. Sequencing was done on a sample of CD45RA- memory CD4+ T cells from PBMCs. The receptor source for this set is a human donor with narcolepsy.

The CDR3 reads CASLGRGGNEQYF. The CDR3 coding sequence is TGTGCCTCGCTCGGCAGGGGGGGGAACGAGCAGTACTTC. The chain couples TRBV6-5 to TRBJ2-7, with D perhaps being TRBD1 or TRBD2 (7 bases each). Deletions cut 11 bases from V and 5 bases from J, with 19 bases between. This CDR3 has 13 residues. The germline V gene encodes CDR1 MNHEY and CDR2 SVGAGI.

This sequence joins TRBV4-3 and TRBJ2-3; weak D call: TRBD2 (6 bases). CDR1 LGHNA and CDR2 YSLEER come from the germline V gene. This CDR3 has 13 residues. V was trimmed by 2 bases and J by 8 bases, leaving 11 bases between them. In DNA, the CDR3 is TGCGCCAGCAGCCAACCGGGGGTGGGTACGCAGTATTTT. As protein: CASSQPGVGTQYF.

The chain carries TRBV7-2 and TRBJ1-1; 8 bases agree with TRBD1. Germline assignment: CDR1 SGHTA and CDR2 FQGNSA. V lost 5 bases, J lost 4 bases, and 12 bases stayed unmatched. CDR3 length: 16 amino acids. CDR3 DNA: TGTGCCAGCAGCCCCACTGGAACCGGGACAGGCACTGAAGCTTTCTTT. Its protein product is CASSPTGTGTGTEAFF.

This clone was picked up a small number of times. This chain links TRBV19 with TRBJ2-3; possible D gene TRBD2, 7 bases. CDR1 and CDR2 from the germline V gene are LNHDA and SQIVND (reference sequence). This CDR3 is 15 amino acids long. V was shortened by 3 bases and J by 6 bases, with 16 bases between the two germline ends. CDR3 nucleotides: TGTGCCAGTAGTATCGGGGGGCCAGCGGGGGATACGCAGTATTTT. Its protein is CASSIGGPAGDTQYF.

The CDR3 DNA is TGTGCCAGCTCACCTTTGGGAGGGAATGAGCAGTTCTTC. This gives the protein CASSPLGGNEQFF. The chain is built from TRBV18 and TRBJ2-1, with 7 bases that match TRBD2. Germline V gene lookup returns CDR1 KGHSH and CDR2 LQKENI. The V gene end was trimmed by 3 bases and the J gene end by 7 bases; junction bases not matched to a gene: 3. There are 13 residues in the CDR3.

The genes are TRBV1 and TRBJ2-3; the table gives TRBD2 as D, unverified against the DNA. TRBV1 is an annotated pseudogene. CDR3 size: 16 residues. The CDR3 DNA is TGCACCAGCAGCCAAGCGGGGGAACTTAACACAGATACGCAGTATTTT. Amino acid sequence: CTSSQAGELNTDTQYF.

J is TRBJ1-2 and V is TRBV28; unclear D gene. There are 11 residues in the CDR3. Trimming shortened V by 8 bases and J by 3 bases, and 7 bases separated the two germline ends. CDR1 and CDR2 from the germline V gene are MDHEN and SYDVKM. As DNA, the CDR3 is TGTGCCAGCGGACGGTACTATGGCTACACCTTC. Residues: CASGRYYGYTF.

To note about this clone: Other DNA sequences within the sample encode an identical CDR3. The V and J genes are TRBV7-2 and TRBJ2-5; no clear D gene. The CDR3 is 12 residues long. Germline V CDR1 and CDR2: SGHTA, FQGNSA. With 6 bases removed from V and 8 bases from J, the gap between germline ends came to 13 bases. The CDR3 DNA reads TGTGCCAGCAGTCGAACGCTCGGAACCCAGTACTTC. This gives the protein CASSRTLGTQYF.

The chain combines TRBV28 with TRBJ1-2; TRBD1 is a possible D gene (5 bases). Germline lookup yields CDR1 MDHEN and CDR2 SYDVKM. The CDR3 extends over 12 amino acids. The germline V and J ends were trimmed by 9 bases and 4 bases, with 12 bases remaining between them. This CDR3 is CASTTAIYGYTF. CDR3 sequence (DNA): TGTGCCAGTACGACAGCTATCTATGGCTACACCTTC.

The chain carries TRBV11-1 and TRBJ2-5; 7 nucleotides align to TRBD1. CDR3 length: 14 residues. V lost 1 base to trimming and J lost 4 bases; unmatched junction nucleotides: 3. Germline assignment: CDR1 SGHAT and CDR2 FQDESV (reference sequence). CDR3 amino acids: CASSLVRGPETQYF. CDR3 DNA sequence: TGTGCCAGCAGCTTAGTTAGGGGGCCAGAGACCCAGTACTTC.

This chain joins TRBV4-1 and TRBJ1-2; unclear D gene. This CDR3 has 14 residues. The V gene lost 0 bases and the J gene lost 8 bases, with 13 bases spanning the gap. Germline CDR1 is MGHRA and CDR2 is YSYEKL. The CDR3 reads CASSQERGVQGYTF. CDR3 nucleotides: TGCGCCAGCAGCCAAGAACGTGGGGTTCAAGGCTACACCTTC.

The rearrangement uses TRBV7-9 and TRBJ1-2; 10 positions agree with TRBD1. The CDR3 extends over 14 amino acids. CDR1 and CDR2 from the germline V gene are SEHNR and FQNEAQ (reference sequence). V dropped 1 base and J dropped 7; count of bases not matched to a gene: 3. CDR3 DNA sequence: TGTGCCAGCAGCTTAGACCGGGACAGGGGTGGCTACACCTTC. It translates to CASSLDRDRGGYTF.

The chain is built from TRBV14 and TRBJ2-7, with no clear D. The germline V gene has CDR1 SGHDN and CDR2 FVKESK. This CDR3 is built from 13 residues. Trimming stripped 1 base from V and 3 bases from J, with 7 bases between. The CDR3 spells CASSQAVSYEQYF. In DNA form, the CDR3 reads TGTGCCAGCAGCCAAGCCGTGAGCTACGAGCAGTACTTC.

The V call is TRBV10-3, the J call TRBJ1-5; tentatively, D is TRBD1 (6 bases). In germline, CDR1 is ENHRY, CDR2 SYGVKD. This CDR3 is built from 15 residues. V dropped 0 bases and J dropped 5 bases, with 11 bases sitting between them. The CDR3 loop reads CAISESNGGHQPQHF. CDR3 in DNA: TGTGCCATCAGTGAGTCGAACGGGGGGCATCAGCCCCAGCATTTT.

CDR3 protein: CASSLQTGTQYF. In DNA form, the CDR3 reads TGTGCCAGCAGTCTACAGACAGGCACGCAGTATTTT. This sequence joins TRBV28 and TRBJ2-3; perhaps TRBD1 as D (6 bases). Germline CDR1 reads MDHEN; CDR2 reads SYDVKM. This CDR3 is built from 12 residues. The germline V and J ends were trimmed by 5 bases and 9 bases, with 12 bases remaining between them.

The V gene is TRBV5-1, the J gene TRBJ2-7; perhaps TRBD1 as D (6 bases). Trimming shortened V by 1 base and J by 6 bases, and 17 bases separated the two germline ends. This CDR3 has 15 amino acids. Per the germline V gene, CDR1 is SGHRS and CDR2 is YFSETQ. The CDR3 sequence is CASSLISTGLAEQYF. The CDR3 nucleotides are TGCGCCAGCAGCTTGATCTCGACAGGACTCGCCGAGCAGTACTTC. Variable domain in full (rest from reference TRBV5-1 and TRBJ2-7): KAGVTQTPRYLIKTRGQQVTLSCSPISGHRSVSWYQQTPGQGLQFLFEYFSETQRNKGNFPGRFSGRQFSNSRSEMNVSTLELGDSALYLCASSLISTGLAEQYFGPGTRLTVT.

The chain combines TRBV7-2 with TRBJ1-2, with D unclear. The CDR3 loop spans 14 amino acids. Trimming took 3 bases from V and 5 from J, leaving 13 bases between them. Germline V gene data show CDR1 as SGHTA and CDR2 as FQGNSA. The DNA for the CDR3 is TGTGCCAGCAGCTTCGATAATAAGATTTATGGCTACACCTTC. Translating it yields CASSFDNKIYGYTF.

This rearrangement joins TRBV30 to TRBJ2-2, with D possibly TRBD1 on 5 matching bases. The germline gives CDR1 GTSNPN, CDR2 SVGIG (reference sequence). The CDR3 totals 14 residues. The ends were cut back, 3 bases at V and 4 bases at J, with 12 bases in the middle. The CDR3 reads CAWRGVFGTGELFF. The CDR3 nucleotides are TGTGCCTGGAGAGGGGTATTCGGCACCGGGGAGCTGTTTTTT.

The chain is built from TRBV29-1 and TRBJ1-1, with a tentative D call TRBD1 (5 bases). The V end lost 6 bases, the J end lost 0 bases, and 14 bases lay between the germline ends. The CDR3 is made up of 14 amino acids. CDR1 and CDR2 (germline): SQVTM, ANQGSEA. The DNA of the CDR3 is TGCAGCGTGGCCGAAGGACAACTGAACACTGAAGCTTTCTTT. This sequence encodes CSVAEGQLNTEAFF.

The gene calls are TRBV18 and TRBJ2-1; TRBD1 aligns across 7 bases. Unmatched junction bases numbered 14, after V lost 6 bases and J lost 6 bases. This CDR3 is 16 amino acids long. Germline CDR1 is KGHSH and CDR2 is LQKENI. This chain's CDR3 is CASSSIRGQGVNEQFF. For the CDR3, the DNA is TGTGCCAGCTCGTCGATTAGGGGGCAGGGAGTCAATGAGCAGTTCTTC.

The CDR3, as DNA: TGTGCCAGCAGCGTAGGGACGGGGCTCGGCGAGCAGTACTTC. This gives the protein CASSVGTGLGEQYF. The genes are TRBV9 and TRBJ2-7; D might be TRBD1 or TRBD2, each matching 5 bases. This CDR3 is built from 14 residues. Germline V gene data show CDR1 as SGDLS and CDR2 as YYNGEE. V lost 0 bases and J 6 bases, leaving 13 bases between the germline ends.

The chain carries TRBV7-9 and TRBJ2-3; D remains unclear. Trimming removed 5 bases at V and 0 bases at J, with 9 bases between. Germline CDR1 is SEHNR and CDR2 is FQNEAQ (reference sequence). CDR3 length: 14 residues. The CDR3 DNA reads as TGTGCCAGCAGCGTTGGGCAAAGCACAGATACGCAGTATTTT. This encodes CASSVGQSTDTQYF.

This clone was counted only a few times. In nucleotides, the CDR3 is TGTGCCAGCAGTGGACTACCTACCTACGAGCAGTACTTC. It encodes CASSGLPTYEQYF. This chain links TRBV6-4 with TRBJ2-7; perhaps TRBD2 as D (5 bases). Germline CDR1 and CDR2: MRHNA and SNTAGT. V dropped 4 bases and J dropped 2 bases, with 9 bases sitting between them. The CDR3 totals 13 residues.

The V gene is TRBV9, the J gene TRBJ1-3, with TRBD1 matching over 7 bases. After removal of 1 base from V and 8 bases from J, the junction contained 6 bases not matched to a gene. This CDR3 contains 14 residues. Germline CDR1 SGDLS, CDR2 YYNGEE. The DNA for the CDR3 is TGTGCCAGCAGCGTAACTGACAGGGTTCACACCATATATTTT. It encodes CASSVTDRVHTIYF.

The count of this clone is one. This chain joins TRBV7-2 and TRBJ2-3; D possibly uses TRBD1 or TRBD2 (5 bases each). This CDR3 contains 15 residues. Germline values: CDR1 SGHTA, CDR2 FQGNSA. Deletions cut 5 bases from V and 1 base from J, with 13 bases between. In DNA, the CDR3 is TGTGCCAGCAGCCAACGGAGAGGGGGCACAGATACGCAGTATTTT. Translation gives CASSQRRGGTDTQYF.

The chain uses TRBV5-1 and TRBJ1-2, with unresolved D. Trimming shortened V by 3 bases and J by 7 bases, and 16 bases separated the two germline ends. Germline loops: CDR1 SGHRS, CDR2 YFSETQ. The CDR3 has 14 amino acids. CDR3 in amino acids: CASSSWSQLGGYTF. CDR3 bases: TGCGCCAGCAGCTCTTGGTCCCAACTTGGTGGCTACACCTTC.

J is TRBJ2-7 and V is TRBV29-1, with D possibly called TRBD1 or TRBD2 (7 bases each). CDR3 length: 13 residues. CDR1 and CDR2 from the germline V gene are SQVTM and ANQGSEA. V was cut by 7 bases and J by 4 bases, with 17 bases left in between. The CDR3 spells CSAGQVGGYEQYF. Written as DNA, the CDR3 is TGCAGCGCCGGACAGGTGGGGGGGTACGAGCAGTACTTC.

The chain has TRBV27 and TRBJ1-5; D uncertain. V dropped 0 bases and J dropped 1 base, with 4 bases sitting between them. This CDR3 region has 14 residues. Germline V gene sequence: CDR1 MNHEY, CDR2 SMNVEV (reference sequence). The DNA of the CDR3 is TGTGCCAGCAGTTTATCATGGAGCAATCAGCCCCAGCATTTT. Residues: CASSLSWSNQPQHF.

This chain uses TRBV9 with TRBJ2-5; D gene ambiguous. Germline values: CDR1 SGDLS, CDR2 YYNGEE. CDR3 length: 13 amino acids. Between the trimmed V and J ends, which lost 4 bases and 7 bases, there was a span of 14 bases. In DNA form, the CDR3 reads TGTGCCAGCAGCCCAGCCAGTGAAGGGACCCAGTACTTC. This codes for CASSPASEGTQYF. The complete variable domain, with remaining parts taken from reference TRBV9 and TRBJ2-5, reads DSGVTQTPKHLITATGQRVTLRCSPRSGDLSVYWYQQSLDQGLQFLIQYYNGEERAKGNILERFSAQQFPDLHSELNLSSLELGDSALYFCASSPASEGTQYFGPGTRLLVL.